The rows below give T cell receptor beta chains drawn from one sample of a study of blood T cell repertoires in COVID-19. Data came from immunoSEQ multiplex PCR; TCRdb stores just in-frame clones and leaves some out. Here the sample spans a few hundred thousand clones, roughly 86% being singletons. What was sequenced was peripheral blood. The receptors stem from a human donor in a cohort sampled during active COVID-19. Each CDR3 is given with its conserved first and last residue. The order of the fields is clone size, D gene, V gene, CDR3 length, J gene, CDR3 protein, CDR3 DNA. The D gene is left open where the match is weak. The size of a clone is reported for some rows only, either as once, few or many, or as a class for expanded clones.

clone size: .
D gene: TRBD2
V gene: TRBV19
CDR3 length: 18
J gene: TRBJ2-1
CDR3 protein: CASSIDRGGRNVYNEQFF
CDR3 DNA: TGTGCCAGTAGTATAGATCGTGGCGGGAGGAATGTGTACAATGAGCAGTTCTTC

clone size: .
D gene: TRBD2
V gene: TRBV13
CDR3 length: 16
J gene: TRBJ2-3
CDR3 protein: CASSQGLAGFTDTQYF
CDR3 DNA: TGTGCCAGCAGCCAGGGACTAGCGGGTTTCACAGATACGCAGTATTTT

clone size: .
D gene: TRBD1
V gene: TRBV19
CDR3 length: 16
J gene: TRBJ1-1
CDR3 protein: CASSIGGRQGATEAFF
CDR3 DNA: TGTGCCAGTAGTATAGGAGGGAGACAGGGTGCCACTGAAGCTTTCTTT

clone size: .
D gene: .
V gene: TRBV7-6
CDR3 length: 18
J gene: TRBJ2-7
CDR3 protein: CASSGARSTKGSSYEQYF
CDR3 DNA: TGTGCCAGCAGCGGGGCGAGGAGTACAAAAGGAAGCTCCTACGAGCAGTACTTC

clone size: once
D gene: TRBD1
V gene: TRBV28
CDR3 length: 16
J gene: TRBJ2-2
CDR3 protein: CASSHPRTGRRIQVFF
CDR3 DNA: TGTGCCAGCAGCCACCCCCGGACAGGGAGGCGGATACAGGTGTTTTTT

clone size: .
D gene: TRBD1
V gene: TRBV2
CDR3 length: 12
J gene: TRBJ1-1
CDR3 protein: CASSEGGQEAFF
CDR3 DNA: TGTGCCAGCAGTGAAGGGGGACAGGAAGCTTTCTTT

clone size: .
D gene: TRBD1
V gene: TRBV5-5
CDR3 length: 14
J gene: TRBJ1-4
CDR3 protein: CASSDRGLNEKLFF
CDR3 DNA: TGTGCCAGCAGCGACAGGGGGCTTAATGAAAAACTGTTTTTT

clone size: .
D gene: .
V gene: TRBV7-9
CDR3 length: 14
J gene: TRBJ2-3
CDR3 protein: CASRRGRAADTQYF
CDR3 DNA: TGTGCCAGCAGGCGAGGCAGGGCGGCAGATACGCAGTATTTT

clone size: .
D gene: TRBD2
V gene: TRBV24-1
CDR3 length: 15
J gene: TRBJ2-1
CDR3 protein: CATSDRAGGYNEQFF
CDR3 DNA: TGTGCCACCAGTGACCGAGCGGGGGGGTACAATGAGCAGTTCTTC

clone size: once
D gene: .
V gene: TRBV18
CDR3 length: 17
J gene: TRBJ1-3
CDR3 protein: CASSPRGRVSSGNTIYF
CDR3 DNA: TGTGCCAGCTCACCACGAGGCAGGGTTAGCTCTGGAAACACCATATATTTT

clone size: .
D gene: .
V gene: TRBV28
CDR3 length: 13
J gene: TRBJ1-2
CDR3 protein: CASTLGQDYGYTF
CDR3 DNA: TGTGCCAGCACCCTCGGACAAGACTATGGCTACACCTTC

clone size: once
D gene: .
V gene: TRBV14
CDR3 length: 13
J gene: TRBJ2-7
CDR3 protein: CASSQIPGYEQYF
CDR3 DNA: TGTGCCAGCAGCCAGATCCCCGGGTACGAGCAGTACTTC

clone size: .
D gene: .
V gene: TRBV3-1/TRBV3-2
CDR3 length: 14
J gene: TRBJ2-7
CDR3 protein: CASSQGSRAYEQYF
CDR3 DNA: TGTGCCAGCAGCCAGGGTAGCAGGGCCTACGAGCAGTACTTC

clone size: few
D gene: .
V gene: TRBV2
CDR3 length: 12
J gene: TRBJ1-1
CDR3 protein: CASSGLASEAFF
CDR3 DNA: TGTGCCAGCAGTGGTCTTGCGTCTGAAGCTTTCTTT

clone size: .
D gene: .
V gene: TRBV18
CDR3 length: 16
J gene: TRBJ2-3
CDR3 protein: CASSPPPTRYTDTQYF
CDR3 DNA: TGTGCCAGCTCACCACCACCGACTAGATACACAGATACGCAGTATTTT

clone size: .
D gene: .
V gene: TRBV5-4
CDR3 length: 14
J gene: TRBJ1-1
CDR3 protein: CASSLNPGNTEAFF
CDR3 DNA: TGTGCCAGCAGCCTTAACCCAGGGAACACTGAAGCTTTCTTT

clone size: .
D gene: TRBD2
V gene: TRBV28
CDR3 length: 13
J gene: TRBJ2-7
CDR3 protein: CATSAGATSEQYF
CDR3 DNA: TGTGCCACCTCAGCGGGAGCTACGTCCGAGCAGTACTTC